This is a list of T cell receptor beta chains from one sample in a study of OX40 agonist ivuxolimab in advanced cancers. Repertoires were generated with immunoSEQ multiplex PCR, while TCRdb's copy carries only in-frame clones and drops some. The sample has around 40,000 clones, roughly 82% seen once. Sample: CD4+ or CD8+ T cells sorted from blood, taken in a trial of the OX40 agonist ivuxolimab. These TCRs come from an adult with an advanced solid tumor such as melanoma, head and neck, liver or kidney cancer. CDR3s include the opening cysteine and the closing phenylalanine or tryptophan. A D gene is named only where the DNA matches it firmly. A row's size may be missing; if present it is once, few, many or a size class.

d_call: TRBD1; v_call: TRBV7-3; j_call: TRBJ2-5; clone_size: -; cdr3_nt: TGTGCCAGCAGCTTAGGTTCCCGGGACAGGGGCACAGAGACCCAGTACTTC; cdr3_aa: CASSLGSRDRGTETQYF
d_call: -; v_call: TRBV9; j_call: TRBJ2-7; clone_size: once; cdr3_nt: TGTGCCAGCAGCCCTACCGAGACTACGACCTACGAGCAGTACTTC; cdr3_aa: CASSPTETTTYEQYF
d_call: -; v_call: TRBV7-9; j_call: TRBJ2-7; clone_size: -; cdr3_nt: TGTGCCAGCAGCACACTAGGGATTTCCTACGAGCAGTACTTC; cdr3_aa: CASSTLGISYEQYF
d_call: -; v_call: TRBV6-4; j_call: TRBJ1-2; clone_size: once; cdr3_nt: TGTGCCAGCAGTGACTCGAGTCTGACAGCCGACTACACCTTC; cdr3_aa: CASSDSSLTADYTF
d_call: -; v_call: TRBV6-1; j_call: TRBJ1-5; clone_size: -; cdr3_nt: TGTGCCAGCATGGGAGGGAGCCGGGATCAGCCCCAGCATTTT; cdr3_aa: CASMGGSRDQPQHF
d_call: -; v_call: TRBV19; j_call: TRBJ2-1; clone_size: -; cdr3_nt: TGTGCCAGTAGACCACGGGGTTCCTACAATGAGCAGTTCTTC; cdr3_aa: CASRPRGSYNEQFF
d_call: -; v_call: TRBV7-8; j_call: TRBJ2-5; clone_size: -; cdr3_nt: TGTGCCAGCAGCCCAGACCCATTGGAGACCCAGTACTTC; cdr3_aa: CASSPDPLETQYF
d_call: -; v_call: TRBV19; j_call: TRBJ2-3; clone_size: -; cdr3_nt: TGTGCCAGTAAGAAAGGAGCCGCAGATACGCAGTATTTT; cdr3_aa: CASKKGAADTQYF
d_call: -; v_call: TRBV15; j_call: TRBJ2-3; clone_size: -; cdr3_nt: TGTGCCACCAGCAGAGGGGGAACGGCGGCAGATACGCAGTATTTT; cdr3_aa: CATSRGGTAADTQYF
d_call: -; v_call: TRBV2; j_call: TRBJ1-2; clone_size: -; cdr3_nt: TGTGCCAGCGGGGGGCTAATGAATGTTGGCTACACCTTC; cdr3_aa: CASGGLMNVGYTF
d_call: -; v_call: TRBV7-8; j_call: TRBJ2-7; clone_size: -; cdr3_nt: TGTGCCAGCAGCTTAGCGAGGTACACCTACGAGCAGTACTTC; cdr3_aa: CASSLARYTYEQYF
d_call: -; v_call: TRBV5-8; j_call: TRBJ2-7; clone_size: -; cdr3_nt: TGTGCCAGCAGCTACAGGACAGTCGAGCAGTACTTC; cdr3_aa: CASSYRTVEQYF
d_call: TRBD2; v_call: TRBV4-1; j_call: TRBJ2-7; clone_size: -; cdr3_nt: TGCGCCAGCAGCCTAACTTCTCCGGGACTAGCGGGACTACCATCTACCTACGAGCAGTACTTC; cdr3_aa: CASSLTSPGLAGLPSTYEQYF
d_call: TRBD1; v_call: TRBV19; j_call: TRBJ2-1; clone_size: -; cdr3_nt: TGTGCCAGTAGTGCAGGGACAGTCTATGAGCAGTTCTTC; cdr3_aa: CASSAGTVYEQFF
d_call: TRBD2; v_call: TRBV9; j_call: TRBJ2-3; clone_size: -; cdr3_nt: TGTGCCAGCAGCCCTCGGACTAGCGGGGGGGCACCAGATACGCAGTATTTT; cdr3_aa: CASSPRTSGGAPDTQYF
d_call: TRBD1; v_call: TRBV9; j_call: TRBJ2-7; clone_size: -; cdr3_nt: TGTGCCAGCAGCGAAGGGACAGGGGGGATTTACGAGCAGTACTTC; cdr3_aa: CASSEGTGGIYEQYF
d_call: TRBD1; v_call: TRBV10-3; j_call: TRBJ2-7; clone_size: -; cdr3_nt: TGTGCCATCAGGGGACAGAACTCCTACGAGCAGTACTTC; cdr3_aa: CAIRGQNSYEQYF
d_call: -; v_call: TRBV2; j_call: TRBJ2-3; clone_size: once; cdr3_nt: TGTGCCAGCAGTGAAGAGGTCACAGATACGCAGTATTTT; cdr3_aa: CASSEEVTDTQYF
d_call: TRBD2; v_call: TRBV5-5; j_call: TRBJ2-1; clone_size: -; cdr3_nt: TGTGCCAGCAGAATTCGGGTGGCTAGCGGGAGGGTCAATGAGCAGTTCTTC; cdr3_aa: CASRIRVASGRVNEQFF
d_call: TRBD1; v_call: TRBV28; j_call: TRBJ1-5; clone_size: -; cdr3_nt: TGTGCCAGCAGAAGAGCGGGACAGGCCATAGTGCCCCAGCATTTT; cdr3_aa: CASRRAGQAIVPQHF
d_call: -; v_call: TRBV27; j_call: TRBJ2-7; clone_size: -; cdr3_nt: TGTGCCAGCAGACCAAAGGTCTGGGGCGAGCCCGAGCAGTACTTC; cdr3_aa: CASRPKVWGEPEQYF
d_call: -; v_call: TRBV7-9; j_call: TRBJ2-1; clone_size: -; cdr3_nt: TGTGCCAGCAGCTCCCTTGGCGATGAGCAGTTCTTC; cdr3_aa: CASSSLGDEQFF
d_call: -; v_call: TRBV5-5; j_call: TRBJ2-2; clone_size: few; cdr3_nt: TGTGCCAGCACCCTCTACCCGAACACCGGGGAGCTGTTTTTT; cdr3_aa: CASTLYPNTGELFF
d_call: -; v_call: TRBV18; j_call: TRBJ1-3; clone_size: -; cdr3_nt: TGTGCCAGCTCACCAGGAGGGGTCCTCTCTGGAAACACCATATATTTT; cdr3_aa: CASSPGGVLSGNTIYF
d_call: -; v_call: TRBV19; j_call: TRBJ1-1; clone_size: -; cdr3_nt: TGTGCCAGTATCTCTGGGGGGGTCATGAACACTGAAGCTTTCTTT; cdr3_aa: CASISGGVMNTEAFF
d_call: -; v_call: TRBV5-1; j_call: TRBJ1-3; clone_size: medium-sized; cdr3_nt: TGCGCCAGCAGCGACTGGACACCGGGAAACACCATATATTTT; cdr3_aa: CASSDWTPGNTIYF
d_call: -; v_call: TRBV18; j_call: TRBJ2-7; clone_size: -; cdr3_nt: TGTGCCAGCTCAGGCCTTACCTACGAGCAGTACTTC; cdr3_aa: CASSGLTYEQYF
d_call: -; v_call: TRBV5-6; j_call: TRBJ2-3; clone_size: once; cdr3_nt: TGTGCCAGCAGCTTTAATGGGGACGCGACAGATACGCAGTATTTT; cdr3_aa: CASSFNGDATDTQYF
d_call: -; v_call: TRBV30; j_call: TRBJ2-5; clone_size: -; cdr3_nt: TGTGCCTGGAGGAGGAGGTACCCCGGGGAGACCCAGTACTTC; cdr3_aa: CAWRRRYPGETQYF
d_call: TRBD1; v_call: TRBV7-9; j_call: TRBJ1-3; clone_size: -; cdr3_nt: TGTGCCAGCAGCTTAGGGGACAGGGGAGCTGGAAACACCATATATTTT; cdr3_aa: CASSLGDRGAGNTIYF
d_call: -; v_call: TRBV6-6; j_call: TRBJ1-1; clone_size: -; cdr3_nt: TGTGCCAGCAGTTACTCCGGGACACCCTATTCGACTGAAGCTTTCTTT; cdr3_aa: CASSYSGTPYSTEAFF
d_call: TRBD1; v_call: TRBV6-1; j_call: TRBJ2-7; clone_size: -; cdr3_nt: TGTGCCAGCAGCCGGGACAGGGCCTACGAGCAGTACTTC; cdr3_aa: CASSRDRAYEQYF
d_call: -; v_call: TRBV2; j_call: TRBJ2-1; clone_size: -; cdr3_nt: TGTGCCAGCAGTGAACGAGGGGCAAGCTCCTACAATGAGCAGTTCTTC; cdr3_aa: CASSERGASSYNEQFF
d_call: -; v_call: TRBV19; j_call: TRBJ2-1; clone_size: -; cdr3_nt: TGTGCCAGTAGGCACCAGGGGGGGAATGAGCAGTTCTTC; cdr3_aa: CASRHQGGNEQFF
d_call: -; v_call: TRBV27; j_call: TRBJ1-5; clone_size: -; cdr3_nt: TGTGCCAGCCGGGGACAACCCCCTCAGCCCCAGCATTTT; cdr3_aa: CASRGQPPQPQHF
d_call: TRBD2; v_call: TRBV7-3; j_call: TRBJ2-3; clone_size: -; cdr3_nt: TGTGCCAGCAGCCCGAGCGGGGGGCCTGATACGCAGTATTTT; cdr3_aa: CASSPSGGPDTQYF
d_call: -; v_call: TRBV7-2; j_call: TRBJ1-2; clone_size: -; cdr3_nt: TGTGCCAGCAGCCTTGACGGTAACTATGGCTACACCTTC; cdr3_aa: CASSLDGNYGYTF
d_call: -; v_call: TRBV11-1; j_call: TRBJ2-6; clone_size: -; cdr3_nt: TGTGCCAGCAGCCACAGGGTTGCTGGGGCCAACGTCCTGACTTTC; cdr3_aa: CASSHRVAGANVLTF